The source of this T cell receptor (beta chain) is a study of blood T cell repertoires in COVID-19. At the level of the study: PBMCs, B-cell-depleted T cells, or T cells were the source of the cDNA or gDNA that made up the material.

This CDR3 spans 15 amino acids. Germline loops: CDR1 SGHAT, CDR2 FQDESV (reference sequence). V shed 5 bases, J shed 7 bases, and the junction held 10 bases outside the gene matches. Under the authors' procedure: Estimation of nucleated cell counts was performed using reference gene primer amplification. The assay was immunoSEQ multiplex PCR, and TCRdb's table has in-frame clones only and misses some. V, J and clone size are taken as reported in that table, and D and trimming were inferred from the DNA itself. In the table there are roughly 130,000 clones, around 83% of which are singletons. The cohort comprised adults aged roughly 18 to 95 years residing in approximately 25 US areas. Assignments of participants to cohorts depended upon their own reported clinical history.

Sequences were obtained from PBMCs or T cells enriched from blood (not recorded which). This receptor was identified in a middle-aged man who had recovered from COVID-19. This chain links TRBV11-1 with TRBJ1-4, with 7 bases that match TRBD1. The chain's CDR3 is CASSLLAGTAEKLFF. CDR3 DNA sequence: TGTGCCAGCAGCCTCCTAGCCGGGACAGCTGAAAAACTGTTTTTT.